These 13 T cell receptor beta chains were all obtained from the same sample, sequenced in a study of tumor-infiltrating lymphocytes in primary liver carcinoma. It was from roughly 20-30 mg of unsorted bulk tissue that RNA and DNA were co-extracted. The authors made TCR beta cDNA from around 500 ng total RNA with a constant-region primer. Amplification in three nested multiplex PCR rounds with slightly modified ARM-PCR gave rise to TCR beta libraries. The opening two PCR rounds, approximately 10 cycles each, paired TRBV1-TRBV30 forward primers with a C-beta reverse primer. In TCRdb, the multiplex PCR reads were re-called with MiXCR into one record per CDR3 protein. The sample lists more than 95,000 distinct CDR3 sequences, around 60% seen once, with 8.4% in the top ten. Material for sequencing was liver tumor tissue from sampling region 3. This sample's subset: tumor region T3, left-lateral pole. The receptors here all came from a woman aged 55-69 years with primary liver carcinoma and hepatitis B virus infection.

This clonotype was observed a few times. The chain has TRBV7-2 and TRBJ2-1, with D hard to call. Trimming shortened V by 3 bases and J by 0 bases, and 9 bases separated the two germline ends. This CDR3 has 15 residues. Germline CDR1 reads SGHTA; CDR2 reads FQGNSA. The CDR3 reads CASSFTASSYNEQFF. For the CDR3, the DNA is TGTGCCAGCAGCTTTACAGCATCCTCCTACAATGAGCAGTTCTTC.

The chain recombines TRBV28 with TRBJ1-1; D unresolved. Per the germline V gene, CDR1 is MDHEN and CDR2 is SYDVKM. The ends were cut back, 3 bases at V and 1 base at J, with 9 bases in the middle. This CDR3 has 14 amino acids. CDR3 residues: CASSFLQRNTEAFF. In DNA form, the CDR3 reads TGTGCCAGCAGTTTTCTTCAGCGGAACACTGAAGCTTTCTTT.

As to this clonotype: This may be a read error, as it is one base from a much larger clone. The chain joins TRBV7-3 to TRBJ2-3; TRBD2 matches 9 bases. The ends lost 2 bases at V and 5 bases at J; junction bases unmatched: 5. The CDR3 extends over 15 amino acids. The germline CDR1 and CDR2 sequences are SGHTA and FQGTGA. The DNA for the CDR3 is TGTGCCAGCAGCTTAGGAGCGGGAGGCATAGATACGCAGTATTTT. It codes for CASSLGAGGIDTQYF.

With regard to this clonotype: The conserved phenylalanine or tryptophan normally closing the CDR3 is absent here, so this likely arose from a read error. This sequence joins TRBV6-1 and TRBJ2-3; tentatively, D is TRBD2 (5 bases). CDR3 length: 15 amino acids. In germline, CDR1 is MNHNS, CDR2 SASEGT. Trimming shortened V by 5 bases and J by 6 bases, and 18 bases separated the two germline ends. The CDR3: CASSHGRAHTDTQYI. CDR3 in DNA: TGTGCCAGCAGTCACGGGCGGGCTCATACGGATACGCAGTATATT.

The V and J genes are TRBV11-3 and TRBJ2-1, with D perhaps assigned TRBD1 or TRBD2 (7 bases each). The CDR3 sequence is 15 residues long. V was shortened by 3 bases and J by 5 bases, with 14 bases between the two germline ends. Germline values: CDR1 SGHNT, CDR2 YENEEA. The CDR3 region is CASSFGRGPHNEQFF. The DNA of the CDR3 is TGTGCCAGCAGCTTTGGGAGGGGGCCCCACAATGAGCAGTTCTTC. The full variable domain, completed using reference TRBV11-3 and TRBJ2-1, is EAGVVQSPRYKIIEKKQPVAFWCNPISGHNTLYWYLQNLGQGPELLIRYENEEAVDDSQLPKDRFSAERLKGVDSTLKIQPAELGDSAVYLCASSFGRGPHNEQFFGPGTRLTVL.

The rearrangement links TRBV6-1 to TRBJ2-1; TRBD2 matches at 8 bases. Looked up from germline, CDR1 is MNHNS and CDR2 is SASEGT. CDR3 length equals 15 residues. Trimming at V came to 5 bases and at J to 8 bases, leaving 11 bases not matched to a gene. The CDR3 DNA sequence: TGTGCCAGCAGTTCCCAAGCGGGGGATAGGGATGAGCAGTTCTTC. Encoded protein: CASSSQAGDRDEQFF.

This chain uses TRBV28 with TRBJ1-1; 9 nucleotides line up with TRBD1. The CDR3 spans 15 residues. Germline V CDR1 and CDR2: MDHEN, SYDVKM. V trimming: 10 bases; J trimming: 2 bases; junction bases outside the gene matches: 11. The CDR3 nucleotides are TGTGCCAACTGTCCGACGGGACAGGGTAACACTGAAGCTTTCTTT. Its translation is CANCPTGQGNTEAFF.

A few counts support this clonotype. This could be a read error, since a much larger clone is one nucleotide away. CDR3 bases: TGTGCCAGCAGTCCCACCGCCACCGTGGAGCTGTTTTTT. This encodes CASSPTATVELFF. This sequence joins TRBV28 and TRBJ2-2; D gene ambiguous. Looked up from germline, CDR1 is MDHEN and CDR2 is SYDVKM. The CDR3 is 13 amino acids.

About this clonotype itself: At one boundary the junction diverges from the germline segment, which might be a read error. The chain has TRBV2 and TRBJ2-5; D is perhaps TRBD1 (5 bases). Germline V gives CDR1 SNHLY, CDR2 FYNNEI. This CDR3 comprises 13 residues. CDR3 amino acids: CAGIQQVQETHYF. The CDR3 region has the DNA TGTGCCGGCATCCAACAGGTACAAGAGACCCATTACTTC.

The CDR3 DNA sequence: TGTGCCACCAGTGATGTGGGGACTAGCGGGAAGCCAGGTACGCAGTATTTT. It translates to CATSDVGTSGKPGTQYF. The chain carries TRBV24-1 and TRBJ2-3, with 13 bases aligning to TRBD2. The CDR3 is made up of 17 amino acids. J was trimmed by 8 bases and V by 3 bases; bases with no gene match: 10. Germline lookup yields CDR1 KGHDR and CDR2 SFDVKD.

On this clonotype: The CDR3 does not end in the conserved phenylalanine or tryptophan, so this is likely a read error. This chain joins TRBV11-2 and TRBJ1-6; D is undetermined. This CDR3 is built from 15 residues. Trimming took off 4 bases at V and 9 bases at J, with 16 bases between the two ends. CDR1 SGHAT and CDR2 FQNNGV come from the germline V gene. The CDR3 is CASSSTRGVGSPLHI. CDR3 nucleotides: TGTGCCAGCAGCTCCACCCGGGGTGTGGGTTCACCCCTCCACATT.

With regard to this clonotype: Since a much larger clone is just one base distant, this may be a read error. V gene TRBV12-3 or TRBV12-4 combines with J gene TRBJ2-1; D ambiguous. This CDR3 has 15 residues. V lost 6 bases, J lost 5 bases, and 17 bases lay in between. The CDR3 bases are TGTGCCAGCAGCCAGCTACGAAGGGCAAACAATGAGCAGTTCTTC. Amino acid sequence: CASSQLRRANNEQFF.

This chain connects TRBV20-1 to TRBJ1-1; TRBD1 might be the D (5 bases). Germline V lookup: CDR1 DFQATT, CDR2 SNEGSKA (reference sequence). The CDR3 spans 14 residues. Trimming stripped 5 bases from V and 0 bases from J, with 13 bases between. CDR3 amino acids: CSAPRAGMNTEAFF. The CDR3 DNA sequence: TGCAGTGCTCCACGGGCAGGGATGAACACTGAAGCTTTCTTT.